A single sample is the source of the 27 T cell receptor beta chains below, sequenced in a study of CDR3 diversity in severe acne. TCRdb fed the PCR reads into MiXCR, producing one record per CDR3 protein. The sample lists more than 70,000 distinct CDR3 sequences; approximately 49% were seen once. Sequencing input: blood. The source of these receptors is a male donor with severe acne vulgaris.

This clonotype was recorded a few times. This chain links TRBV20-1 with TRBJ2-5, with D maybe TRBD1 (6 bases). The CDR3 runs 15 residues. V lost 1 base to trimming and J lost 5 bases, with 17 bases between them. Germline assignment: CDR1 DFQATT and CDR2 SNEGSKA (reference sequence). Here the CDR3 reads CSARVQGRGEETQYF. CDR3 DNA: TGCAGTGCTAGAGTACAAGGCAGGGGCGAGGAGACCCAGTACTTC.

This clonotype was counted a single time. An end of the junction differs from the germline gene, which may be a read error. The chain carries TRBV7-2 and TRBJ2-3; 12 bases line up with TRBD2. In germline, CDR1 is SGHTA, CDR2 FQGNSA. The CDR3 consists of 20 residues. The CDR3 loop reads CASSLPPLGLAGPSTDTRYF. The CDR3 DNA reads TGTGCCAGCAGCCTCCCCCCCCTCGGACTAGCGGGACCTAGCACAGATACGCGGTATTTT.

About this clonotype itself: At one end, the junction sequence differs from germline, possibly due to a read error. The chain uses TRBV29-1 and TRBJ2-2; maybe TRBD2 (6 bases). The CDR3 totals 12 residues. Looked up from germline, CDR1 is SQVTM and CDR2 is ANQGSEA. Written as DNA, the CDR3 is TGCAGCGTTTTAGGGGCGGGCGGGGAGCCGTTTTTT. Residues: CSVLGAGGEPFF.

This clonotype was found many times. The V call is TRBV20-1, the J call TRBJ2-5, with 10 bases aligning to TRBD2. The CDR3 sequence is 14 residues long. The V and J ends lost 6 bases and 2 bases, in that order; junction bases with no gene match: 6. CDR1 is DFQATT, CDR2 SNEGSKA, per germline (reference sequence). The CDR3 region has the DNA TGCAGTGCCGAATGGACTAGCGGTCAAGAGACCCAGTACTTC. It specifies CSAEWTSGQETQYF.

Many counts were recorded for this clonotype. The chain links TRBV7-9 to TRBJ2-2, with D perhaps matching TRBD1 (6 bases). This CDR3 has 13 residues. V lost 4 bases and J lost 6, with 9 bases in between. The germline gives CDR1 SEHNR, CDR2 FQNEAQ (reference sequence). CDR3 nucleotides: TGTGCCAGCAGCTACAGGGAATCCGGGGAGCTGTTTTTT. It translates to CASSYRESGELFF.

V is TRBV7-9 and J is TRBJ2-7; 10 positions match TRBD2. CDR3 length: 15 amino acids. V trimming: 5 bases; J trimming: 7 bases; junction bases outside the gene matches: 11. Germline CDR1 and CDR2: SEHNR and FQNEAQ (reference sequence). The CDR3 sequence is CASSEGLATPTEQYF. CDR3 bases: TGTGCCAGCAGCGAGGGACTAGCGACACCGACGGAGCAGTACTTC. Based on the CDR3 plus reference TRBV7-9 and TRBJ2-7, the full variable domain is DTGVSQNPRHKITKRGQNVTFRCDPISEHNRLYWYRQTLGQGPEFLTYFQNEAQLEKSRLLSDRFSAERPKGSFSTLEIQRTEQGDSAMYLCASSEGLATPTEQYFGPGTRLTVT.

The chain combines TRBV19 with TRBJ2-7, with D perhaps TRBD2 (6 bases). CDR1 is LNHDA and CDR2 is SQIVND in the germline V gene (reference sequence). The CDR3 spans 12 residues. CDR3 in DNA: TGTGCTGAGAGCGGGCTAGTTCGCGAGCAGTACTTC. It is translated as CAESGLVREQYF.

As regards this clonotype: Being one base from a much bigger clone, this may be a read error. This is likely a read error, given that the CDR3 carries no conserved phenylalanine or tryptophan at its end. This chain uses TRBV20-1 with TRBJ2-3; D is possibly TRBD1 (5 bases). The CDR3 runs 17 residues. Trimming removed 3 bases at V and 2 bases at J, with 21 bases between. Germline CDR1 DFQATT, CDR2 SNEGSKA (reference sequence). The CDR3 loop is CSARGRSAPEDTDTQYL. The CDR3 DNA is TGCAGTGCTAGGGGGCGGAGCGCCCCTGAGGACACAGATACGCAGTATTTA.

This chain connects TRBV11-2 to TRBJ2-1; 11 bases align to TRBD2. The germline V gene has CDR1 SGHAT and CDR2 FQNNGV. The CDR3 sequence is 17 residues long. J was trimmed by 3 bases and V by 3 bases; bases with no gene match: 7. The CDR3 DNA reads as TGTGCCAGCAGCTTCCCAACTAGCGGGAGCCGCTACAATGAGCAGTTCTTC. Protein product: CASSFPTSGSRYNEQFF.

This clonotype has more than one count but fewer than ten. The chain links TRBV7-3 to TRBJ2-2; the match to TRBD2 covers 11 bases. After removal of 0 bases from V and 1 base from J, the junction contained 1 base not matched to a gene. This CDR3 is 17 amino acids long. The germline gives CDR1 SGHTA, CDR2 FQGTGA. The chain's CDR3 is CASSLTTSGRNTGELFF. In DNA form, the CDR3 reads TGTGCCAGCAGCTTAACAACTAGCGGGAGGAACACCGGGGAGCTGTTTTTT. The variable domain in full, with the rest retrieved from reference TRBV7-3 and TRBJ2-2, is GAGVSQTPSNKVTEKGKYVELRCDPISGHTALYWYRQSLGQGPEFLIYFQGTGAADDSGLPNDRFFAVRPEGSVSTLKIQRTERGDSAVYLCASSLTTSGRNTGELFFGEGSRLTVL.

This clonotype appeared a few times. The J gene is TRBJ2-6, the V gene TRBV29-1, with D tentatively TRBD2 (5 bases). The germline gives CDR1 SQVTM, CDR2 ANQGSEA. This CDR3 spans 15 amino acids. V lost 4 bases and J 0 bases, leaving 10 bases between the germline ends. In DNA form, the CDR3 reads TGCAGCGTTGTCAGCGGAGACTCTGGGGCCAACGTCCTGACTTTC. Residues: CSVVSGDSGANVLTF. The whole variable domain, remainder taken from reference TRBV29-1 and TRBJ2-6, is SAVISQKPSRDICQRGTSLTIQCQVDSQVTMMFWYRQQPGQSLTLIATANQGSEATYESGFVIDKFPISRPNLTFSTLTVSNMSPEDSSIYLCSVVSGDSGANVLTFGAGSRLTVL.

This clonotype was seen a handful of times. This CDR3 reads CASSRKRLGGPEAFF. The CDR3 coding sequence is TGCGCCAGCAGCCGCAAGAGACTTGGGGGGCCTGAAGCTTTCTTT. This chain uses TRBV4-1 with TRBJ1-1, with D perhaps TRBD1 (6 bases). The CDR3 contains 15 residues. The V end lost 4 bases, the J end lost 6 bases, and 18 bases lay between the germline ends. Germline values: CDR1 MGHRA, CDR2 YSYEKL.

The chain carries TRBV7-6 and TRBJ1-3; D is undetermined. The germline gives CDR1 SGHVS, CDR2 FNYEAQ. V dropped 3 bases and J dropped 0 bases, with 6 bases sitting between them. This CDR3 has 14 amino acids. The CDR3 region is CASSLGYSGNTIYF. CDR3 coding DNA: TGTGCCAGCAGCTTGGGGTACTCTGGAAACACCATATATTTT. The full variable domain, completed using reference TRBV7-6 and TRBJ1-3, is GAGVSQSPRYKVTKRGQDVALRCDPISGHVSLYWYRQALGQGPEFLTYFNYEAQQDKSGLPNDRFSAERPEGSISTLTIQRTEQRDSAMYRCASSLGYSGNTIYFGEGSWLTVV.

The genes are TRBV3-1 and TRBJ2-3; D may be TRBD2 (6 bases). Trimming took off 0 bases at V and 1 base at J, with 14 bases between the two ends. There are 17 residues in the CDR3. The V gene's germline CDR1 is LGHDT and CDR2 YNNKEL (reference sequence). The CDR3 DNA reads TGTGCCAGCAGCCAAGAAATTGGGGCTAGCGGCACAGATACGCAGTATTTT. Translated, it gives CASSQEIGASGTDTQYF.

This clonotype was detected many times. The chain employs TRBV19 and TRBJ2-7; perhaps TRBD2 as D (6 bases). Per the germline V gene, CDR1 is LNHDA and CDR2 is SQIVND (reference sequence). This CDR3 has 15 residues. The germline V and J ends were trimmed by 3 bases and 0 bases, with 12 bases remaining between them. The CDR3 loop reads CASSIDGGSSYEQYF. The CDR3 DNA reads TGTGCCAGTAGTATCGACGGGGGAAGCTCCTACGAGCAGTACTTC.

By frequency in the sample, this clonotype is medium-sized. V and J are TRBV7-9 and TRBJ2-3; 10 bases fit TRBD2. J gave up 1 base and V 2 bases, and 3 bases lay outside the gene matches. Germline CDR1 and CDR2: SEHNR and FQNEAQ (reference sequence). The length of the CDR3 is 16 residues. CDR3 DNA: TGTGCCAGCAGCTTACGGCTAGCGGGAGGCACAGATACGCAGTATTTT. Its protein product is CASSLRLAGGTDTQYF.

At least ten counts were recorded for this clonotype. The chain combines TRBV5-1 with TRBJ2-5; TRBD1 might be the D (5 bases). Germline V lookup: CDR1 SGHRS, CDR2 YFSETQ. V dropped 0 bases and J dropped 3 bases, with 15 bases sitting between them. This CDR3 has 16 residues. The CDR3 DNA reads as TGCGCCAGCAGCTTGGCCATCAGGGTGCAGGAAGAGACCCAGTACTTC. This sequence encodes CASSLAIRVQEETQYF.

This sequence joins TRBV9 and TRBJ1-3; D not resolved. Germline CDR1 and CDR2: SGDLS and YYNGEE. Between the trimmed V and J ends, which lost 0 bases and 2 bases, there was a span of 15 bases. The CDR3 runs to 17 residues. In DNA form, the CDR3 reads TGTGCCAGCAGCGTAGCTGGCTACGCCGAAACTGGAAACACCATATATTTT. This translates into CASSVAGYAETGNTIYF.

This clonotype showed up many times. The V and J genes are TRBV20-1 and TRBJ2-3, with 14 bases identical to TRBD2. The CDR3 extends over 15 amino acids. From germline, CDR1 is DFQATT and CDR2 SNEGSKA (reference sequence). V trimming: 5 bases; J trimming: 3 bases; junction bases outside the gene matches: 4. Here the CDR3 DNA reads TGCAGTGCTTCTGGGACTAGCGGGAGAACAGATACGCAGTATTTT. As protein: CSASGTSGRTDTQYF.

As DNA, the CDR3 is TGTGCCAGCAGCTTGGGTACAGGGGCCGTAACGGAAGCTTTCTTT. The encoded protein is CASSLGTGAVTEAFF. The chain joins TRBV5-5 to TRBJ1-1; 7 nucleotides line up with TRBD1. After removal of 0 bases from V and 8 bases from J, the junction contained 10 bases not matched to a gene. Looked up from germline, CDR1 is SGHKS and CDR2 is YYEKEE (reference sequence). The CDR3 is made up of 15 amino acids.

The chain carries TRBV29-1 and TRBJ1-1, with 9 bases lining up with TRBD1. The V segment lost 5 bases and the J segment 1 base; nucleotides outside the gene matches: 8. Germline CDR1 reads SQVTM; CDR2 reads ANQGSEA. The CDR3 extends over 15 amino acids. The CDR3 spells CSVPSMTGGNTEAFF. The CDR3 DNA reads as TGCAGCGTTCCATCCATGACAGGGGGGAACACTGAAGCTTTCTTT.

This clonotype has just one count. The V call is TRBV19, the J call TRBJ2-7, with a possible D match to TRBD1 (5 bases). Germline V gene data show CDR1 as LNHDA and CDR2 as SQIVND (reference sequence). V lost 5 bases and J lost 2, with 13 bases in between. The CDR3 consists of 14 residues. As DNA, the CDR3 is TGTGCCAGTAGTGCCCAACAGGACCCCTACGAGCAGTACTTC. Amino acid sequence: CASSAQQDPYEQYF.

The chain is built from TRBV20-1 and TRBJ2-1; weak D call: TRBD2 (7 bases). The V gene's germline CDR1 is DFQATT and CDR2 SNEGSKA (reference sequence). CDR3 length equals 14 residues. This CDR3 reads CGGEGGGAYNEQFF. The CDR3 nucleotides read TGCGGGGGGGAGGGGGGGGGGGCCTACAATGAGCAGTTCTTC.

This clonotype is classed as medium-sized. The chain has TRBV7-2 and TRBJ2-7; 11 bases are shared with TRBD2. Per the germline V gene, CDR1 is SGHTA and CDR2 is FQGNSA. The CDR3 contains 15 residues. After removal of 0 bases from V and 11 bases from J, the junction contained 9 bases not matched to a gene. This CDR3 reads CASSLAATSGRTEYF. In DNA form, the CDR3 reads TGTGCCAGCAGCTTAGCCGCTACTAGCGGGAGAACGGAGTACTTC.

The chain employs TRBV4-1 and TRBJ2-7; TRBD1 might be the D (6 bases). V lost 1 base, J lost 7 bases, and 17 bases lay in between. The CDR3 is 15 residues long. Germline V lookup: CDR1 MGHRA, CDR2 YSYEKL. The CDR3 region has the DNA TGCGCCAGCAGCCAAGGAGGCACAGGGTCGGGGGAGCAGTACTTC. Translation gives CASSQGGTGSGEQYF.

The chain has TRBV7-3 and TRBJ1-6, with 12 nucleotides matching TRBD1. The ends lost 5 bases at V and 8 bases at J; junction bases unmatched: 7. Per germline, CDR1 SGHTA and CDR2 FQGTGA. The CDR3 contains 16 residues. The CDR3 here is CASSISGTGGDSPLHF. The CDR3 nucleotides read TGTGCCAGCAGCATTTCCGGGACAGGGGGCGATTCACCCCTCCACTTT.

This clonotype was seen at least ten times. V usage is TRBV2 and J usage is TRBJ2-1; 7 bases line up with TRBD2. The CDR3 is 14 amino acids. Trimming cost V 6 bases and J 5 bases; bases outside gene matches: 7. In germline, CDR1 is SNHLY, CDR2 FYNNEI. The CDR3 here is CASRLTGTNNEQFF. The CDR3 DNA is TGTGCCAGCAGACTTACCGGGACTAACAATGAGCAGTTCTTC.